What follows are 7 T cell receptor beta chains derived from one specimen sequenced in a study of T cell responses to AZD1222 COVID-19 vaccine. Generated by immunoSEQ multiplex PCR, the TCRdb table keeps only in-frame clones and is missing some. The sample yields roughly 99,000 clones, 89% seen once. The specimen was peripheral blood, collected on day 0 of AZD1222 vaccination. The source is an adult in good health.

This rearrangement joins TRBV5-8 to TRBJ1-1; tentative D call: TRBD1 (6 bases). Germline V gene lookup returns CDR1 SGHTS and CDR2 YDEGEE. V was pared by 2 bases and J by 1 base, with 9 bases between. This CDR3 comprises 14 residues. CDR3 loop: CASSFRQENTEAFF. CDR3 DNA: TGTGCCAGCAGCTTTAGACAGGAGAACACTGAAGCTTTCTTT.

The chain links TRBV6-5 to TRBJ1-5; no clear D. Germline CDR1 is MNHEY and CDR2 is SVGAGI. V shed 6 bases and J shed 0 bases, with 12 bases lying between them. There are 15 residues in the CDR3. The CDR3 is CASRTDGNSNQPQHF. CDR3 DNA sequence: TGTGCCAGCAGAACTGACGGAAATAGCAATCAGCCCCAGCATTTT.

A few counts support this clone. This sequence joins TRBV5-4 and TRBJ2-1; 12 nucleotides match TRBD2. The CDR3 covers 16 residues. With V trimmed by 4 bases and J by 8 bases, 10 bases remained unmatched. CDR1 and CDR2 from the germline V gene are SGHNT and YYREEE (reference sequence). In nucleotides, the CDR3 is TGTGCCAGCAGCGCAGGTCTAGCGGGAGGGCCCCATGAGCAGTTCTTC. This sequence encodes CASSAGLAGGPHEQFF.

The genes are TRBV6-1 and TRBJ2-3; 7 bases map to TRBD1. Per germline, CDR1 MNHNS and CDR2 SASEGT. Trimming at V came to 1 base and at J to 6 bases, leaving 7 bases not matched to a gene. CDR3 length: 15 amino acids. In nucleotides, the CDR3 is TGTGCCAGCAGTGAAGGAGCCAGGGGGTTTGATACGCAGTATTTT. This translates into CASSEGARGFDTQYF.

The count of this clone is one. The chain uses TRBV5-1 and TRBJ1-1; 10 bases line up with TRBD1. V lost 4 bases, J lost 3 bases, and 3 bases stayed unmatched. Germline V gene data show CDR1 as SGHRS and CDR2 as YFSETQ. The CDR3 runs 14 residues. The CDR3 here is CASSGGTGDTEAFF. DNA for the CDR3: TGCGCCAGCAGCGGAGGGACAGGGGACACTGAAGCTTTCTTT.

V usage is TRBV27 and J usage is TRBJ2-2, with TRBD1 as a possible D gene (5 bases). The V end lost 6 bases, the J end lost 6 bases, and 8 bases lay between the germline ends. The CDR3 is 12 amino acids. The germline CDR1 and CDR2 sequences are MNHEY and SMNVEV (reference sequence). The DNA of the CDR3 is TGTGCCAGCAGCCTCAGGGCCGGGGAGCTGTTTTTT. It yields the protein CASSLRAGELFF.

The chain is built from TRBV28 and TRBJ1-3; weak D call: TRBD1 (6 bases). Trimming took 6 bases from V and 7 from J, leaving 16 bases between them. The CDR3 sequence is 14 residues long. The V gene's germline CDR1 is MDHEN and CDR2 SYDVKM. The CDR3 DNA is TGTGCCAGCAGGGTGGACAGAGGGTACAACACCATATATTTT. Translating it yields CASRVDRGYNTIYF.